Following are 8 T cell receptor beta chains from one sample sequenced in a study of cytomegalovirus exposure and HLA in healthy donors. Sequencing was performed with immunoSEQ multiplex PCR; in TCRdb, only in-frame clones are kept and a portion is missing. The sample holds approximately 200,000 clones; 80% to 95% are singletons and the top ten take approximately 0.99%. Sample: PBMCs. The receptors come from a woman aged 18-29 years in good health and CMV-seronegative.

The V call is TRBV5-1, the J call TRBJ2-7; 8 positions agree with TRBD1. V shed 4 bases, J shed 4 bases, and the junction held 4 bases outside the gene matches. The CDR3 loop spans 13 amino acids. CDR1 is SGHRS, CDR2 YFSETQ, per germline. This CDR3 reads CASSEDRAYEQYF. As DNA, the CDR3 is TGCGCCAGCAGCGAGGACAGGGCGTACGAGCAGTACTTC.

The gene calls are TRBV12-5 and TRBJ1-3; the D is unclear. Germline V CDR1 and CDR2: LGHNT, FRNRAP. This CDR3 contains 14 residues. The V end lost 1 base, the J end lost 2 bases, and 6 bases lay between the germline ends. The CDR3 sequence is CASGLGQAGNTIYF. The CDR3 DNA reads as TGTGCTAGTGGTTTGGGGCAAGCTGGAAACACCATATATTTT.

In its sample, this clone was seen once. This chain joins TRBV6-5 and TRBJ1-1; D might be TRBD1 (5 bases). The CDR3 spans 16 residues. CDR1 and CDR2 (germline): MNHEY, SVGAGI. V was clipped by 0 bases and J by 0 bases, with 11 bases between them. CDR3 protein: CASSYSWGTLNTEAFF. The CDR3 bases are TGTGCCAGCAGTTACTCGTGGGGGACTCTGAACACTGAAGCTTTCTTT.

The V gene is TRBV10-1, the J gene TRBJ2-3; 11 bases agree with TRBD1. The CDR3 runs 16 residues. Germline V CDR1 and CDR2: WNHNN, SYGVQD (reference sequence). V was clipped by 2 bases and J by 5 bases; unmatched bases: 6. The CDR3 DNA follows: TGCGCCAGCAGTGAGGATGGGACAGGGGGGAAAGATACGCAGTATTTT. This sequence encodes CASSEDGTGGKDTQYF.

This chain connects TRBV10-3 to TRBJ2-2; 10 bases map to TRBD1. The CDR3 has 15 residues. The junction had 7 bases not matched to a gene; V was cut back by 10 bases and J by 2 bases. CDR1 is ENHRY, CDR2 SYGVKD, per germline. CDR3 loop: CATQRQGANTGELFF. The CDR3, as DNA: TGTGCCACACAGCGACAGGGGGCCAACACCGGGGAGCTGTTTTTT.

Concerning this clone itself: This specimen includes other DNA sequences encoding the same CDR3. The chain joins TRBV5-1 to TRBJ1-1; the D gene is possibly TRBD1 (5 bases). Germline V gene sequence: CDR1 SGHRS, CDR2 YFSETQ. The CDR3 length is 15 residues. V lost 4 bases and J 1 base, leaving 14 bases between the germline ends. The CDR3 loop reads CASSPRGGTNTEAFF. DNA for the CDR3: TGCGCCAGCAGCCCCCGGGGAGGGACGAACACTGAAGCTTTCTTT.

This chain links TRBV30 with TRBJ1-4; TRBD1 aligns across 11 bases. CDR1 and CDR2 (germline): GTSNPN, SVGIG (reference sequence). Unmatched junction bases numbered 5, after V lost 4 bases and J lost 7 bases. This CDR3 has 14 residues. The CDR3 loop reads CAWKRGTGGEKLFF. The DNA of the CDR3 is TGTGCCTGGAAGCGGGGGACAGGGGGTGAAAAACTGTTTTTT.

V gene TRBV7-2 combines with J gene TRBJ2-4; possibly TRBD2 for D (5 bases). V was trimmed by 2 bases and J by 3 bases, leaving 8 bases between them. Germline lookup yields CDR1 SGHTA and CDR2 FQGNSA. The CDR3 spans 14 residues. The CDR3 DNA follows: TGTGCCAGCAGCTTAATGGCGGGCAAAAACATTCAGTACTTC. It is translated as CASSLMAGKNIQYF.